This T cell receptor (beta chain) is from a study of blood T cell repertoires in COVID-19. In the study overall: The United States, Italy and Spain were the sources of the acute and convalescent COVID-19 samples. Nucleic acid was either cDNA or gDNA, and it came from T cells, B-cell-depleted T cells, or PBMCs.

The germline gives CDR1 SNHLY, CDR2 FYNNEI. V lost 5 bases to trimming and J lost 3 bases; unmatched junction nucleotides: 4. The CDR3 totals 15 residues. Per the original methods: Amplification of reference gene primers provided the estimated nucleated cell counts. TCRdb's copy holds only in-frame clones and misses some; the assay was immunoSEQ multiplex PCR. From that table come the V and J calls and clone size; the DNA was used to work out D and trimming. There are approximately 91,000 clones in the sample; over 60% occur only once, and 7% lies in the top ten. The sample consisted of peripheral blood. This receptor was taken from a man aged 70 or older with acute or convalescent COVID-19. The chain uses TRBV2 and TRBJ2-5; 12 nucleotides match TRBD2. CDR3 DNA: TGTGCCAGCAGTCCAGGACTAGCGGGGAAAGAGACCCAGTACTTC. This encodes CASSPGLAGKETQYF.